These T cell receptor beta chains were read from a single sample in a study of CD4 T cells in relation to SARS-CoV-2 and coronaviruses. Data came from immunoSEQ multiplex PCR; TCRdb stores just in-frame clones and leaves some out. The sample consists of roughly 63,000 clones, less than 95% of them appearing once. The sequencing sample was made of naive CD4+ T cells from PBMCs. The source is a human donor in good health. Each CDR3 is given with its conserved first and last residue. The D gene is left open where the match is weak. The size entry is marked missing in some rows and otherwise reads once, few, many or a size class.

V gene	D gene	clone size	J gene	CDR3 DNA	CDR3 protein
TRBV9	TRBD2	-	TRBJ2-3	TGTGCCAGCAGCGTAGAGGGCACGCGGGGGGATACGCAGTATTTT	CASSVEGTRGDTQYF
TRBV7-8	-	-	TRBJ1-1	TGTGCCAGCAGCTTAGAACAAAGGACAGTCAACACTGAAGCTTTCTTT	CASSLEQRTVNTEAFF
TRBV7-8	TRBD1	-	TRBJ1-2	TGTGCCAGCAGCTCTGACAGGGGAAGGAAGTACACCTTC	CASSSDRGRKYTF
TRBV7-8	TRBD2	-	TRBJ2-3	TGTGCCAGCAGCCCCGGGACTAGCGGGGGGGGTCTCGGGCAGTATTTT	CASSPGTSGGGLGQYF
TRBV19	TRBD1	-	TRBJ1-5	TGTGCCAGTAGTATAGGGGGGACAGATAGCAATCAGCCCCAGCATTTT	CASSIGGTDSNQPQHF
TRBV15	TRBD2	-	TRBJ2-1	TGTGCCACCAGCAGAGGGGGCCGAGCGGGAAATGGGAATGAGCAGTTCTTC	CATSRGGRAGNGNEQFF
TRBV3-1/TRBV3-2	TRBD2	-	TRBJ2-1	TGTGCCAGCAGCCAAGGGGGACTAGCGGGAGGAAATGAGCAGTTCTTC	CASSQGGLAGGNEQFF
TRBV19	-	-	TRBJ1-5	TGTGCCAGTAGCCGAGGACAGAGTAGCAATCAGCCCCAGCATTTT	CASSRGQSSNQPQHF
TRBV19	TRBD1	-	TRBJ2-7	TGTGCCAGTAGTGTTGGACAGGGGGCGTTCTACGAGCAGTACTTC	CASSVGQGAFYEQYF
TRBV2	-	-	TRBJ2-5	TGTGCCAGCAGTGGGGGGCGCGGAGAGACCCAGTACTTC	CASSGGRGETQYF
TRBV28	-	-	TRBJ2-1	TGTGCCAGCAGTTTATTTATCCCTGGCGAGCAGTTCTTC	CASSLFIPGEQFF
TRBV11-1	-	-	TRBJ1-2	TGTGCCAGCAGCTTAAACAGTCTCTATGGCTACACCTTC	CASSLNSLYGYTF
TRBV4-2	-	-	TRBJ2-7	TGTGCCAGCAGCCAAACTGAGGTCTGGCTCGAGCAGTACTTC	CASSQTEVWLEQYF
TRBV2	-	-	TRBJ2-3	TGTGCCAGCAGTGGGGGGGCGGGTACGCAGTATTTT	CASSGGAGTQYF
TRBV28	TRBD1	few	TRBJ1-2	TGTGCCAGCAGTATAACAGGGGGCTGGGACTACACCTTC	CASSITGGWDYTF
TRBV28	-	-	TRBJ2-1	TGTGCCAGCAGACTATCTAGCTCCTACAATGAGCAGTTCTTC	CASRLSSSYNEQFF
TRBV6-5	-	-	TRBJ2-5	TGTGCCAGCAGTTACGGGAGGGGGGGAGAGACCCAGTACTTC	CASSYGRGGETQYF
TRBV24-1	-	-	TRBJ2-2	TGTGCCACCAGTGACAACGGACGGAACACACTCGCGAACACCGGGGAGCTGTTTTTT	CATSDNGRNTLANTGELFF
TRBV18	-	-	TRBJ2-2	TGTGCCAGCTCACCACGGGCTCTGAACACGAACACCGGGGAGCTGTTTTTT	CASSPRALNTNTGELFF
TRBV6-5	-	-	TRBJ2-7	TGTGCCAGCAGTTACTCGGGGGGTCCGGTGGACGAGCAGTACTTC	CASSYSGGPVDEQYF
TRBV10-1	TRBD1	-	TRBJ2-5	TGCGCCAGCAGTGAGGCCCTAGGGACAGCGGATACACCGCAAGTTACCCAGTACTTC	CASSEALGTADTPQVTQYF
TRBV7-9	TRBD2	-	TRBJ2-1	TGTGCCAGCAGCTTAACTAGCGGGAGTGGCAATGAGCAGTTCTTC	CASSLTSGSGNEQFF
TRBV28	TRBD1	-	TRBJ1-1	TGTGCCAGCAGTTCCGGGACAGGGGAGGAGGAAGCTTTCTTT	CASSSGTGEEEAFF
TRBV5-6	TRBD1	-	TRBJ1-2	TGTGCCAGCAGCACGGGACAGCGGAACTATGGCTACACCTTC	CASSTGQRNYGYTF
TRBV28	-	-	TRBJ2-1	TGTGCCAGCAGTAACGAGCGGCTAGGGGTCAATGAGCAGTTCTTC	CASSNERLGVNEQFF
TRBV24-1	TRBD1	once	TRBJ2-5	TGTGCCACCAGTGACCCGGGACAGGGCACAAAAGAGACCCAGTACTTC	CATSDPGQGTKETQYF
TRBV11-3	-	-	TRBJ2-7	TGTGCCAGCAGCTTAGTTCCGGGTGCGGGTTATACCTACGAGCAGTACTTC	CASSLVPGAGYTYEQYF
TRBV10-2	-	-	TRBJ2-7	TGCGCCAGCAGTGAGCCGAGACAGGTATCCTACGAGCAGTACTTC	CASSEPRQVSYEQYF
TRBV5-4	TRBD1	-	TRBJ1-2	TGTGCCAGCAGCGACGGACAGGGTGGCTACACCTTC	CASSDGQGGYTF
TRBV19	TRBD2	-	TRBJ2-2	TGTGCCAGTAGGACGACTAGCGGGGGGAACACCGGGGAGCTGTTTTTT	CASRTTSGGNTGELFF
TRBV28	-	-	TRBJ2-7	TGTGCCAGTGGAGGACAGTTGGGTGAGCAGTACTTC	CASGGQLGEQYF